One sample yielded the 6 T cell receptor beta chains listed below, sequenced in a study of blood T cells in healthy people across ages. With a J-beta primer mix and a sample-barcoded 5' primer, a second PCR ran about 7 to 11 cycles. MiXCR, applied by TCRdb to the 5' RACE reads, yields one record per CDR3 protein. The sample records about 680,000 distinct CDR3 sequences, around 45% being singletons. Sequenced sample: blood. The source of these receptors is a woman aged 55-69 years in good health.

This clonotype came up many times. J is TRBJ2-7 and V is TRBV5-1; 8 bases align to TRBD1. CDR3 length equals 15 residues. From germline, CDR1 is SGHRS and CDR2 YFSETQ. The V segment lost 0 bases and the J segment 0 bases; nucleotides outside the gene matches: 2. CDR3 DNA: TGCGCCAGCAGCTTGGGACAGGGGATCTCCTACGAGCAGTACTTC. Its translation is CASSLGQGISYEQYF. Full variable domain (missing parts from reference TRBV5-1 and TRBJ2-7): KAGVTQTPRYLIKTRGQQVTLSCSPISGHRSVSWYQQTPGQGLQFLFEYFSETQRNKGNFPGRFSGRQFSNSRSEMNVSTLELGDSALYLCASSLGQGISYEQYFGPGTRLTVT.

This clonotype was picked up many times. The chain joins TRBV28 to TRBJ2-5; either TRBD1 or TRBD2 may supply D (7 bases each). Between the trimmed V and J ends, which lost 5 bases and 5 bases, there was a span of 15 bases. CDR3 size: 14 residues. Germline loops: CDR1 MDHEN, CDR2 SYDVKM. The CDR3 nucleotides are TGTGCCAGCAGTCCAGGGGGGGTACAGGAGACCCAGTACTTC. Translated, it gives CASSPGGVQETQYF.

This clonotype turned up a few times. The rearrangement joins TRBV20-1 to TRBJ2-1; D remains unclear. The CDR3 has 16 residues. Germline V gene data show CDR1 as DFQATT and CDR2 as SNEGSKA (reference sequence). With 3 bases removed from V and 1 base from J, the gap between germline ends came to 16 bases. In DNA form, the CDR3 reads TGCAGTGCTAGCGGGCAGACCTTTTTGTCCTACAATGAGCAGTTCTTC. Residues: CSASGQTFLSYNEQFF.

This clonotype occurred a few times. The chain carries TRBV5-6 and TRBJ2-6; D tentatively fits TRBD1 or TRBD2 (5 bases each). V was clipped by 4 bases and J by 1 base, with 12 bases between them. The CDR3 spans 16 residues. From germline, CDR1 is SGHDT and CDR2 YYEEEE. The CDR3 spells CASSPLGDSGANVLTF. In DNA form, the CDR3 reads TGTGCCAGCAGCCCCTTGGGGGATTCTGGGGCCAACGTCCTGACTTTC.

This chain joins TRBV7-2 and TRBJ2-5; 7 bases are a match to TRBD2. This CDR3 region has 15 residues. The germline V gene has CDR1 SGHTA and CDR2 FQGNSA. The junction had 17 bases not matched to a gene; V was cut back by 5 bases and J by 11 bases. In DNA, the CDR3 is TGTGCCAGCAGCCCCGGGGGGAGGGTGGACAATGAGCAGTACTTC. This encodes CASSPGGRVDNEQYF.

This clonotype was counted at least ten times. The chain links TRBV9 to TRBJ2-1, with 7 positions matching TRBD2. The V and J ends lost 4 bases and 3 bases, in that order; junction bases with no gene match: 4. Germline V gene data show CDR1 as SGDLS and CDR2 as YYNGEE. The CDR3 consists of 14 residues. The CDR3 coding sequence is TGTGCCAGCAGCAGGGAGGGTAACTACAATGAGCAGTTCTTC. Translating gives CASSREGNYNEQFF.